This T cell receptor beta chain was observed in a study of identical twins. Overall study results and limits: The abundant beta clonotypes from cord blood had fewer insertions, and memory repertoires had none of this. Modelling approaches yielded underestimates of out-of-frame TCR alpha sharing between monozygotic twins.

Via MiXCR, TCRdb re-called the 5' RACE reads, giving one row per CDR3 protein. The data show approximately 620,000 distinct CDR3 sequences, around 8.6% seen once. This clonotype was seen only a few times. The antigen is not known. The same data also contributed to another study, on yellow fever vaccine responses in identical twins.

This sequence was found in a woman between 18 and 30 years old in good health. Sequenced input: PBMCs.

The CDR3 nucleotides read TGTGCCAGCAGTTTAGCTAGCGGGGAAAAGCCCTACGAGCAGTACTTC. Amino acid sequence: CASSLASGEKPYEQYF. The chain is built from TRBV27 and TRBJ2-7; 9 positions agree with TRBD2. The J segment lost 2 bases and the V segment lost 2 bases, leaving 7 bases of the junction unmatched. Per the germline V gene, CDR1 is MNHEY and CDR2 is SMNVEV (reference sequence). The CDR3 consists of 16 residues.